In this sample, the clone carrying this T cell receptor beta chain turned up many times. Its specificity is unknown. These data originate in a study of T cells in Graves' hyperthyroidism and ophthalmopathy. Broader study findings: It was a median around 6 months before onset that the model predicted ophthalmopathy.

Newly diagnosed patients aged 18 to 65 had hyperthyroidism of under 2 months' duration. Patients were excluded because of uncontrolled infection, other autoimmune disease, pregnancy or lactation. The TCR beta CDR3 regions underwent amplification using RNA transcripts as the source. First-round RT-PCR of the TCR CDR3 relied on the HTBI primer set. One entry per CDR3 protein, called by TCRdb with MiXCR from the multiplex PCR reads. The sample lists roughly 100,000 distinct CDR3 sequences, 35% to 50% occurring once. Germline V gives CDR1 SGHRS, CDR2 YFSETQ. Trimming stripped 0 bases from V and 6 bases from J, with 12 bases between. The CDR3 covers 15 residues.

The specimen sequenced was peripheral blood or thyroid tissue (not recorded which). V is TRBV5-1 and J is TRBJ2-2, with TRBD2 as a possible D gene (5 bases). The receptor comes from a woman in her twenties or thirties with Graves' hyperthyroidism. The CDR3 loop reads CASSLERARAGELFF. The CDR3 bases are TGCGCCAGCAGCTTGGAGAGGGCAAGGGCCGGGGAGCTGTTTTTT.